The rows below give T cell receptor beta chains drawn from one sample of a study of blood T cell repertoires in COVID-19. The protocol was immunoSEQ multiplex PCR, while the TCRdb copy is restricted to in-frame clones and leaves out a portion. The table has 190,000 or so clones, over 75% seen once. The sample taken for sequencing was peripheral blood. The receptors derive from a woman of 80 years or more with acute or convalescent COVID-19. Both conserved end residues are part of each CDR3. D genes are given only for firm matches. Some rows have no size entry. The others give once, few or many, or a class for an expanded clone.

J gene	V gene	D gene	clone size	CDR3 DNA	CDR3 protein
TRBJ2-4	TRBV19	-	-	TGTGCCAGTAGTATATCAGGTACCCTAGCCAAAAACATTCAGTACTTC	CASSISGTLAKNIQYF
TRBJ2-3	TRBV5-5	TRBD2	-	TGTGCCAGCAGCTTGGCCATGGGACTAGCGGGGTCAGGTACGCAGTATTTT	CASSLAMGLAGSGTQYF
TRBJ2-2	TRBV19	-	-	TGTGCCAGTGCCATGGCTGGGGAGCTGTTTTTT	CASAMAGELFF
TRBJ1-2	TRBV28	-	once	TGTGCCACTATCAATACTAACTATGGCTACACCTTC	CATINTNYGYTF
TRBJ1-2	TRBV5-6	TRBD1	-	TGTGCCAGCAGCGTGGTAAGGGGGCCGAACACCTTC	CASSVVRGPNTF
TRBJ1-2	TRBV3-1/TRBV3-2	-	-	TGTGCCAGCAGCCAAGGGGGGCGGTATAATGGCTACACCTTC	CASSQGGRYNGYTF
TRBJ1-2	TRBV18	-	-	TGTGCCAGCTCACCGGTCCGGAGGGCGAACAACTATGGCTACACCTTC	CASSPVRRANNYGYTF
TRBJ1-2	TRBV6-5	-	few	TGTGCCAGCAGTCAAACAGGGTATGCGCAAAGGGGCTACACCTTC	CASSQTGYAQRGYTF
TRBJ1-1	TRBV5-1	TRBD1	-	TGCGCCAGCAGCTTGGCCTCACCACCAGGGGGGACTGAAGCTTTCTTT	CASSLASPPGGTEAFF
TRBJ1-3	TRBV7-9	-	-	TGTGCCAGCAGCTTAGCGTTGGGGCCTGGAAACACCATATATTTT	CASSLALGPGNTIYF
TRBJ1-4	TRBV7-2	TRBD1	-	TGTGCCAGCAGCCCCCCGACAGGGGGGCCAACTAATGAAAAACTGTTTTTT	CASSPPTGGPTNEKLFF
TRBJ1-2	TRBV19	TRBD1	-	TGTGCCAGTAGTATAGGGAGGGGGGACAGGGTTTACGGCTACACCTTC	CASSIGRGDRVYGYTF
TRBJ1-3	TRBV12-3/TRBV12-4	-	-	TGTGCCAGCAGGGTACACTCTGGAAACACCATATATTTT	CASRVHSGNTIYF
TRBJ2-3	TRBV7-2	-	-	TGTGCCAGCAGCTTACAGGGCCCCGGACCAGATACGCAGTATTTT	CASSLQGPGPDTQYF
TRBJ2-7	TRBV18	TRBD1	-	TGTGCCAGCTCCTACAGGGGGCAGGGCGAGCAGTACTTC	CASSYRGQGEQYF
TRBJ2-5	TRBV7-6	TRBD2	-	TGTGCCAGCAGCTTACTAGCGGGAGTCCAAGAGACCCAGTACTTC	CASSLLAGVQETQYF
TRBJ2-2	TRBV6-2/TRBV6-3	TRBD1	-	TGTGCCAGCAGCGAAACAGGGGGCCTCGGCGGGGAGCTGTTTTTT	CASSETGGLGGELFF
TRBJ1-1	TRBV19	TRBD1	-	TGTGCCAGTAGTATACCGGACAGGGCCGCTGAAGCTTTCTTT	CASSIPDRAAEAFF
TRBJ2-1	TRBV19	TRBD1	once	TGTGCCAGTAGCTCCCAACAGGGGGCGGTAGGATCGAATGAGCAGTTCTTC	CASSSQQGAVGSNEQFF
TRBJ2-7	TRBV12-5	-	once	TGTGCTAGTGGTTTGGTATCCCCATACAGGGATCTCACGGACCCCCTCGTCTACGAGCAGTACTTC	CASGLVSPYRDLTDPLVYEQYF
TRBJ2-5	TRBV7-6	TRBD2	-	TGTGCCACCGGTTCTACGCGGGAGTTGAAAGAGACCCAGTACTTC	CATGSTRELKETQYF
TRBJ1-2	TRBV27	-	-	TGTGCCAGCAGTTCCCAGGGTTATGGCTACACCTTC	CASSSQGYGYTF
TRBJ2-7	TRBV27	TRBD2	-	TGTGCCAGCAGTCGACTAGCGGGAGGGCGATACGAGCAGTACTTC	CASSRLAGGRYEQYF
TRBJ2-6	TRBV6-5	TRBD1	few	TGTGCCAGCATTCGACAGGGGACCAACGTCCTGACTTTC	CASIRQGTNVLTF
TRBJ1-5	TRBV6-2/TRBV6-3	TRBD1	-	TGTGCCAGCAGTTGGACAGGGGATCAGCCCCAGCATTTT	CASSWTGDQPQHF
TRBJ1-4	TRBV6-5	-	-	TGTGCCAGCGGCAGGGAGGGTGAAAAACTGTTTTTT	CASGREGEKLFF
TRBJ2-6	TRBV3-1/TRBV3-2	-	-	TGTGCCAGCAGCCAAGACGACAGTCCTGGGGCCAACGTCCTGACTTTC	CASSQDDSPGANVLTF
TRBJ1-5	TRBV24-1	TRBD1	-	TGTGCCACCAGTGATACCGGGACAGGGGGCAGCAATCAGCCCCAGCATTTT	CATSDTGTGGSNQPQHF
TRBJ2-5	TRBV19	TRBD2	-	TGTGCCAGTAGTATAGGTTCTAGCGGGAGTGGGACCCAGTACTTC	CASSIGSSGSGTQYF
TRBJ1-5	TRBV10-3	-	-	TGTGCCATCAGTGAGTCGACTCCCAACAATCAGCCCCAGCATTTT	CAISESTPNNQPQHF
TRBJ2-7	TRBV5-4	TRBD2	many	TGTGCCAGCAGCTCCGGGACTAGCGGACCCTACGAGCAGTACTTC	CASSSGTSGPYEQYF
TRBJ2-3	TRBV20-1	TRBD2	-	TGCAGTGCTAGTCGGGGGGGCCGACCAGATACGCAGTATTTT	CSASRGGRPDTQYF
TRBJ1-6	TRBV12-3/TRBV12-4	-	-	TGTGCCAGCAGTTCCCCCCTTTCACCCCTCCACTTT	CASSSPLSPLHF
TRBJ1-1	TRBV10-2	TRBD1	-	TGCGCCAGCAGAAAACCCGGGACAGGTGTGAACACTGAAGCTTTCTTT	CASRKPGTGVNTEAFF
TRBJ2-7	TRBV6-1	TRBD1	-	TGTGCCAGCAGTGAGGGACAGGGGCGGCACGAGCAGTACTTC	CASSEGQGRHEQYF
TRBJ2-3	TRBV7-8	-	-	TGTGCCAGCAGCTTAGCCTCAGATACGCAGTATTTT	CASSLASDTQYF
TRBJ2-6	TRBV13	-	-	TGTGCCAGCAGCTCCACGGTTGGGGCCAACGTCCTGACTTTC	CASSSTVGANVLTF
TRBJ1-6	TRBV6-5	TRBD1	few	TGTGCCAGCAGACAGGGGGCAGGGTCACCCCTCCACTTT	CASRQGAGSPLHF
TRBJ2-7	TRBV7-8	-	-	TGTGCCAGCAGCTCCCTCCGGGGAGTAACCGGCGAGCAGTACTTC	CASSSLRGVTGEQYF
TRBJ1-4	TRBV7-9	TRBD1	-	TGTGCCAGCAGCTTGGTTTCAGGGGGCCTCGGTGAAAAACTGTTTTTT	CASSLVSGGLGEKLFF
TRBJ2-6	TRBV19	TRBD1	-	TGTGCCAGTAGAGGGAACCGGGACAGGGGTTCTGGGGCCAACGTCCTGACTTTC	CASRGNRDRGSGANVLTF
TRBJ1-2	TRBV9	TRBD1	few	TGTGCCAGCAGCGTAGACGGACAGGGGGTCTATGGCTACACCTTC	CASSVDGQGVYGYTF
TRBJ2-3	TRBV5-6	TRBD2	once	TGTGCCAGCAGCTTGGTCCTAGCGGGAGATACGCAGTATTTT	CASSLVLAGDTQYF
TRBJ1-4	TRBV6-1	-	-	TGTGCCAGCAGTGACAGGGCTAGGGCGACTAATGAAAAACTGTTTTTT	CASSDRARATNEKLFF
TRBJ2-3	TRBV18	TRBD2	-	TGTGCCAGCTCTGAAACTAGCGGACCCGCGGATACGCAGTATTTT	CASSETSGPADTQYF
TRBJ2-2	TRBV4-1	TRBD1	-	TGCGCCAGCAGCAGGGACAGGGGAGGGACCGGGGAGCTGTTTTTT	CASSRDRGGTGELFF
TRBJ1-6	TRBV9	-	-	TGTGCCAGCAGCCTAGCAGGGTCCGGTAATTCACCCCTCCACTTT	CASSLAGSGNSPLHF
TRBJ2-2	TRBV24-1	-	-	TGTGCCACCAGTCCCTCCGGAACAGCCGACACCGGGGAGCTGTTTTTT	CATSPSGTADTGELFF
TRBJ2-7	TRBV10-3	-	-	TGTGCCATCAGTGAGTGGGGCACGGACGAGCAGTACTTC	CAISEWGTDEQYF
TRBJ2-2	TRBV3-1/TRBV3-2	-	-	TGTGCCAGCAGCCAAGATAAGCTGGGGGAGCTGTTTTTT	CASSQDKLGELFF
TRBJ1-1	TRBV9	-	few	TGTGCCAGCAGCGTAGGGGTTGGGGGCCAGGAAGCTTTCTTT	CASSVGVGGQEAFF
TRBJ1-1	TRBV5-4	-	few	TGTGCCAGCAGCTTGGCCAAGAGGGGGACTGAAGCTTTCTTT	CASSLAKRGTEAFF
TRBJ2-7	TRBV6-2/TRBV6-3	-	few	TGTGCCAGCAGTTACAGTGGTCTACAGTACTTC	CASSYSGLQYF
TRBJ2-2	TRBV3-1/TRBV3-2	-	-	TGTGCCAGCAGCCGTAGACAGACCGGGGAGCTGTTTTTT	CASSRRQTGELFF